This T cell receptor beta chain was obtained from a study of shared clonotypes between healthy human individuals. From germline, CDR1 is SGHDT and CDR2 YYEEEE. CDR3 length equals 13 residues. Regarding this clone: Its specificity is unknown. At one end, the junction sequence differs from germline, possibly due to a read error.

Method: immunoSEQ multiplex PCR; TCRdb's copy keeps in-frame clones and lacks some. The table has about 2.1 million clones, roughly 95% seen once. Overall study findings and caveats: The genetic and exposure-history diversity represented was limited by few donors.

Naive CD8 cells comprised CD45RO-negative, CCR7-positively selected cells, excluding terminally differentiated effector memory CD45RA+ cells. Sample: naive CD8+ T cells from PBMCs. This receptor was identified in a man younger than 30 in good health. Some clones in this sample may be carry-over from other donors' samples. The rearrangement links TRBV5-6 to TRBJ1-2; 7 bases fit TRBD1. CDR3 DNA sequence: TGTGCCAGCAGCTCATCGAGCCAAGACCGGGACAGCTTC. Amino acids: CASSSSSQDRDSF. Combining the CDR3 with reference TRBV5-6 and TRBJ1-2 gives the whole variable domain DAGVTQSPTHLIKTRGQQVTLRCSPKSGHDTVSWYQQALGQGPQFIFQYYEEEERQRGNFPDRFSGHQFPNYSSELNVNALLLGDSALYLCASSSSSQDRDSFGSGTRLTVV.